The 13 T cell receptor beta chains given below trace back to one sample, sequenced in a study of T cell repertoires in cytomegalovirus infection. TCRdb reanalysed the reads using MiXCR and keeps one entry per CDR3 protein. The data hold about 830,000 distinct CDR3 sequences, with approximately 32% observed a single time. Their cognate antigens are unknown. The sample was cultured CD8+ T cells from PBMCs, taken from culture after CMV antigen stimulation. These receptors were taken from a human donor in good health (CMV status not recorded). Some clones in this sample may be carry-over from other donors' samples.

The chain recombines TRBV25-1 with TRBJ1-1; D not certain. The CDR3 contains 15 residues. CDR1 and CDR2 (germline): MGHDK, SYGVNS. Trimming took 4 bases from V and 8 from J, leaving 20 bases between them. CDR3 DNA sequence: TGTGCCAGCAGTGGCCCTAGGTTACGAACAGTCGAAGCTTTCTTT. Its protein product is CASSGPRLRTVEAFF.

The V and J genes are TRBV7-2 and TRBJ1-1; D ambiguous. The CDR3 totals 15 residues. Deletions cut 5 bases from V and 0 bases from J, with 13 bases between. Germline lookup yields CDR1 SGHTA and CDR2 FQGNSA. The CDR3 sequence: CASSRGRSMNTEAFF. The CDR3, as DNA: TGTGCCAGCAGCCGAGGGCGGAGCATGAACACTGAAGCTTTCTTT.

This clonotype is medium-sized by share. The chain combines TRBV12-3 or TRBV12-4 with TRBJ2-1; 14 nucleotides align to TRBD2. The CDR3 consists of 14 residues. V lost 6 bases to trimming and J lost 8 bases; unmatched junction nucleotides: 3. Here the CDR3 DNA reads TGTGCCAGCAGCCTGGGACTAGCGGGGGATGAGCAGTTCTTC. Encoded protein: CASSLGLAGDEQFF.

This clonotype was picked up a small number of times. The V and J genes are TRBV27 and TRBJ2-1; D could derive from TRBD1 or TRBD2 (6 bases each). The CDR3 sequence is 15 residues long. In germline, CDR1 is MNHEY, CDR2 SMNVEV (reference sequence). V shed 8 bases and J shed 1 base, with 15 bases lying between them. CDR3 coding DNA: TGTGCCAGCTCCCGGGAAGGGGGGTCCTACAATGAGCAGTTCTTC. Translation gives CASSREGGSYNEQFF.

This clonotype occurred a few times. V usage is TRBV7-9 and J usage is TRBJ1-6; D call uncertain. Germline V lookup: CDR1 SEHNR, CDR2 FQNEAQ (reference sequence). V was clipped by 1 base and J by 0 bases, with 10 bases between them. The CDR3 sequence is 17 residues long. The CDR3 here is CASSLDPRSSYNSPLHF. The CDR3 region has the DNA TGTGCCAGCAGCTTAGACCCCCGGAGCTCCTATAATTCACCCCTCCACTTT.

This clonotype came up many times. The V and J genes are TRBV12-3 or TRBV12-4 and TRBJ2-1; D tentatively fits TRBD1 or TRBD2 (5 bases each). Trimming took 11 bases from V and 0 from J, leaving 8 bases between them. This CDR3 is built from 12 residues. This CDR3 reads CASGPSYNEQFF. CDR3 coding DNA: TGTGCCTCGGGACCCTCCTACAATGAGCAGTTCTTC.

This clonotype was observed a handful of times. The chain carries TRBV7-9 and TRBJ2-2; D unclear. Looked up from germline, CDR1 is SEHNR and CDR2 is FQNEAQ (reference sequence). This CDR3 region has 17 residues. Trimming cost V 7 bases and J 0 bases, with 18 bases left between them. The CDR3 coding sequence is TGTGCCAGCACCCCCCGGCAGGCAGCGCCGAACACCGGGGAGCTGTTTTTT. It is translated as CASTPRQAAPNTGELFF. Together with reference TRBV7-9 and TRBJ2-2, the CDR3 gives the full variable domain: DTGVSQNPRHKITKRGQNVTFRCDPISEHNRLYWYRQTLGQGPEFLTYFQNEAQLEKSRLLSDRFSAERPKGSFSTLEIQRTEQGDSAMYLCASTPRQAAPNTGELFFGEGSRLTVL.

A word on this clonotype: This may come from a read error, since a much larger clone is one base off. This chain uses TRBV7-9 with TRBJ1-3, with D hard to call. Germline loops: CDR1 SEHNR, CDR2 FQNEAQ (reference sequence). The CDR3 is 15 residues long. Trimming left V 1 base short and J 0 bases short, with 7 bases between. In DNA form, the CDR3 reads TGTGCCAGCAGCTTAGTGGAGAGCTCTGGAAACACCATATATTTT. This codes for CASSLVESSGNTIYF. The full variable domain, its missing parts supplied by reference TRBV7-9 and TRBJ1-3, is DTGVSQNPRHKITKRGQNVTFRCDPISEHNRLYWYRQTLGQGPEFLTYFQNEAQLEKSRLLSDRFSAERPKGSFSTLEIQRTEQGDSAMYLCASSLVESSGNTIYFGEGSWLTVV.

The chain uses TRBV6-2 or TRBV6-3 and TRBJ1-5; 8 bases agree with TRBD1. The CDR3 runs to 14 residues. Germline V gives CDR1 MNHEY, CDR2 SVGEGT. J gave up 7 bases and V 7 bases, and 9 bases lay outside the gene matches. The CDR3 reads CASTSGGSQQPQHF. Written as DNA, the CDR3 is TGTGCCAGCACCTCAGGGGGCTCACAGCAGCCCCAGCATTTT.

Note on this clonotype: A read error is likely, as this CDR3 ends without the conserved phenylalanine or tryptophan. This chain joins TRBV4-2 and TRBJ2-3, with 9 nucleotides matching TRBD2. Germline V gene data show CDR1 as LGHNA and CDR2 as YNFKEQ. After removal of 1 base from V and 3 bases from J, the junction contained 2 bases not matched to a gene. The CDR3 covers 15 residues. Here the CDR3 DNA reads TGTGCCAGCAGCCAAGCAACTAGCGGGACAGATACGCAGTATTCT. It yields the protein CASSQATSGTDTQYS.

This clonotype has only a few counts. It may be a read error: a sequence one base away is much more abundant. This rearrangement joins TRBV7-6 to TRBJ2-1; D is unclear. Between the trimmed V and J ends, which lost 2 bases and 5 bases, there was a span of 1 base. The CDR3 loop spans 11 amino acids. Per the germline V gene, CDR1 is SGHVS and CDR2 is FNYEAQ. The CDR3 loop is CASSLHNEQFF. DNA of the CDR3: TGTGCCAGCAGCTTACACAATGAGCAGTTCTTC.

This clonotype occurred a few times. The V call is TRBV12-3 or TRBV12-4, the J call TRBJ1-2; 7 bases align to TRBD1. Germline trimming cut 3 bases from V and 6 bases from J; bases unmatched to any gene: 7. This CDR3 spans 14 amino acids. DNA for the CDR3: TGTGCCAGCAGTTTGATACCCCAGGGGGATGGCTACACCTTC. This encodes CASSLIPQGDGYTF.

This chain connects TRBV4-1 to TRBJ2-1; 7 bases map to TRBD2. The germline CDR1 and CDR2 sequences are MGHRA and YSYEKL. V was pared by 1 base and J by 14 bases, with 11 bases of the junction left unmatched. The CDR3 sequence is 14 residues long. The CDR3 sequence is CASSQGSRGGGEFF. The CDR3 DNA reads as TGCGCCAGCAGCCAAGGCAGCCGAGGTGGGGGGGAGTTCTTC.